These T cell receptor beta chains were read from a single sample in a study of blood T cell repertoires in COVID-19. Libraries were prepared by immunoSEQ multiplex PCR; TCRdb keeps only in-frame clonotypes and omits some of them. This table holds hundreds of thousands of clones, over 75% found once. Source material: PBMCs or T cells enriched from blood (not recorded which). The source of these receptors is a young woman who had been exposed to COVID-19. Both conserved end residues are part of each CDR3. Each record gives: clone size, J gene, D gene, V gene, CDR3 DNA, CDR3 protein. D genes are given only for firm matches. Some rows have no size entry. The others give once, few or many, or a class for an expanded clone.

clone_size: .
j_call: TRBJ2-1
d_call: TRBD2
v_call: TRBV4-1
cdr3_nt: TGCGCCAGCAGCCAAGATCCGGGGGGCTCCTACAATGAGCAGTTCTTC
cdr3_aa: CASSQDPGGSYNEQFF

clone_size: .
j_call: TRBJ2-7
d_call: .
v_call: TRBV28
cdr3_nt: TGTGCCAGCAGTTCCCCCTTAGTGGGGGGCTCCTACGAGCAGTACTTC
cdr3_aa: CASSSPLVGGSYEQYF

clone_size: .
j_call: TRBJ2-1
d_call: TRBD1
v_call: TRBV6-5
cdr3_nt: TGTGCCAGCAGTTCTGAAAAACACAGGGGGCCAAAGCAGTTCTTC
cdr3_aa: CASSSEKHRGPKQFF

clone_size: .
j_call: TRBJ1-4
d_call: TRBD1
v_call: TRBV18
cdr3_nt: TGTGCCAGCTCATTTGGACAGGGATGGAATGAAAAACTGTTTTTT
cdr3_aa: CASSFGQGWNEKLFF

clone_size: .
j_call: TRBJ2-3
d_call: .
v_call: TRBV7-8
cdr3_nt: TGTGCCAGCAGCCGTTACACAGATACGCAGTATTTT
cdr3_aa: CASSRYTDTQYF

clone_size: .
j_call: TRBJ1-4
d_call: .
v_call: TRBV27
cdr3_nt: TGTGCCAGCAGTGGACAGCCCGGGGATGAAAAACTGTTTTTT
cdr3_aa: CASSGQPGDEKLFF

clone_size: .
j_call: TRBJ2-7
d_call: TRBD1
v_call: TRBV19
cdr3_nt: TGTGCCAGTAGTATAGGAGGGACAGGGTACTACGAGCAGTACTTC
cdr3_aa: CASSIGGTGYYEQYF

clone_size: .
j_call: TRBJ2-7
d_call: TRBD1
v_call: TRBV4-2
cdr3_nt: TGTGCCAGCAGCCTAGAACCCGGGACAGGGCGCGGAGAATCGCTCGAGCAGTACTTC
cdr3_aa: CASSLEPGTGRGESLEQYF

clone_size: .
j_call: TRBJ2-1
d_call: .
v_call: TRBV28
cdr3_nt: TGTGCCAGCAGCTCACTAGGTCATGAGCAGTTCTTC
cdr3_aa: CASSSLGHEQFF

clone_size: .
j_call: TRBJ2-1
d_call: TRBD2
v_call: TRBV11-2
cdr3_nt: TGTGCCAGCAAACCCATAGCGGGAGGCAGTGAGCAGTTCTTC
cdr3_aa: CASKPIAGGSEQFF

clone_size: .
j_call: TRBJ2-3
d_call: TRBD2
v_call: TRBV3-1/TRBV3-2
cdr3_nt: TGTGCCAGCAGCTCCTCGGGGGGGGCTCGCACAGATACGCAGTATTTT
cdr3_aa: CASSSSGGARTDTQYF

clone_size: once
j_call: TRBJ2-1
d_call: .
v_call: TRBV7-2
cdr3_nt: TGTGCCAGCAGCTTCTACAGGGCTTACAATGAGCAGTTCTTC
cdr3_aa: CASSFYRAYNEQFF

clone_size: .
j_call: TRBJ1-4
d_call: .
v_call: TRBV2
cdr3_nt: TGTGCCAGCAAAAGCGAAAAACTGTTTTTT
cdr3_aa: CASKSEKLFF

clone_size: .
j_call: TRBJ1-5
d_call: .
v_call: TRBV20-1
cdr3_nt: TGCAGTGCTAGTAATACTCACCCAGGGGGCAATCAGCCCCAGCATTTT
cdr3_aa: CSASNTHPGGNQPQHF

clone_size: .
j_call: TRBJ1-2
d_call: TRBD1
v_call: TRBV5-1
cdr3_nt: TGCGCCAGCAGCCTCACCCCCGGGACAGGGGTTGGCTACACCTTC
cdr3_aa: CASSLTPGTGVGYTF

clone_size: .
j_call: TRBJ1-1
d_call: .
v_call: TRBV6-6
cdr3_nt: TGTGCCAGCAGCTTTTACAAGAACACTGAAGCTTTCTTT
cdr3_aa: CASSFYKNTEAFF

clone_size: .
j_call: TRBJ1-5
d_call: TRBD1
v_call: TRBV4-2
cdr3_nt: TGTGCCAGCAGCCAAGCCTCACAGGGGGTTCGCAATCAGCCCCAGCATTTT
cdr3_aa: CASSQASQGVRNQPQHF

clone_size: .
j_call: TRBJ1-5
d_call: .
v_call: TRBV15
cdr3_nt: TGTGCCACCAGCATTTCACAGGCATCGGGCAATCAGCCCCAGCATTTT
cdr3_aa: CATSISQASGNQPQHF

clone_size: .
j_call: TRBJ2-3
d_call: .
v_call: TRBV28
cdr3_nt: TGTGCCAGCAGTCCAGGTAGTTTGGCGGGAAACACAGATACGCAGTATTTT
cdr3_aa: CASSPGSLAGNTDTQYF

clone_size: few
j_call: TRBJ1-1
d_call: .
v_call: TRBV18
cdr3_nt: TGTGCCAGCTCACCCTCGGATAGAGGGGCAATCTTGGGGGGAGCTTTCTTT
cdr3_aa: CASSPSDRGAILGGAFF

clone_size: .
j_call: TRBJ1-3
d_call: .
v_call: TRBV25-1
cdr3_nt: TGTGCCAGCAGTGAACCCAGGGGCTCTGGAAACACCATATATTTT
cdr3_aa: CASSEPRGSGNTIYF

clone_size: .
j_call: TRBJ1-2
d_call: .
v_call: TRBV5-1
cdr3_nt: TGCGCCAGCCGCTTTTTCGAATCGGGGGACTATGGCTACACCTTC
cdr3_aa: CASRFFESGDYGYTF

clone_size: .
j_call: TRBJ1-6
d_call: .
v_call: TRBV19
cdr3_nt: TGTGCCAGTAGTATAGCCAGGGGACGGAGGAGCTCCTATAATTCACCCCTCCACTTT
cdr3_aa: CASSIARGRRSSYNSPLHF

clone_size: .
j_call: TRBJ1-5
d_call: TRBD1
v_call: TRBV28
cdr3_nt: TGTGCCAGCAGTTCGACAGGGGAGCATCAGCCCCAGCATTTT
cdr3_aa: CASSSTGEHQPQHF

clone_size: .
j_call: TRBJ1-1
d_call: .
v_call: TRBV30
cdr3_nt: TGTGCCTGGAGTGTAGGGGATCGGCCTGAAGCTTTCTTT
cdr3_aa: CAWSVGDRPEAFF

clone_size: .
j_call: TRBJ2-2
d_call: .
v_call: TRBV19
cdr3_nt: TGTGCCAGTAGTCCGGGACAAGCTATGGACACCGGGGAGCTGTTTTTT
cdr3_aa: CASSPGQAMDTGELFF

clone_size: .
j_call: TRBJ1-2
d_call: .
v_call: TRBV4-3
cdr3_nt: TGCGCCAGCAGCCAAGATGGAACAGGGATTAACTATGGCTACACCTTC
cdr3_aa: CASSQDGTGINYGYTF

clone_size: .
j_call: TRBJ2-3
d_call: .
v_call: TRBV7-2
cdr3_nt: TGTGCCAGCAGCTTAGGCGGTGGAGCAGATACGCAGTATTTT
cdr3_aa: CASSLGGGADTQYF

clone_size: .
j_call: TRBJ1-2
d_call: .
v_call: TRBV5-3
cdr3_nt: TGTGCCAGCCTCTGGGCCGTGGGTTATGGCTACACCTTC
cdr3_aa: CASLWAVGYGYTF

clone_size: .
j_call: TRBJ2-1
d_call: TRBD2
v_call: TRBV6-5
cdr3_nt: TGTGCCAGCAGTTACGCTAGCGGGAGGGGTGAGCAGTTCTTC
cdr3_aa: CASSYASGRGEQFF

clone_size: .
j_call: TRBJ1-1
d_call: TRBD1
v_call: TRBV18
cdr3_nt: TGTGCCAGCTCACCCGGGACAGGGGACACTGAAGCTTTCTTT
cdr3_aa: CASSPGTGDTEAFF

clone_size: .
j_call: TRBJ2-7
d_call: .
v_call: TRBV14
cdr3_nt: TGTGCCAGCAGCCTCGGGGGACAGACCTACGAGCAGTACTTC
cdr3_aa: CASSLGGQTYEQYF

clone_size: .
j_call: TRBJ2-5
d_call: .
v_call: TRBV4-1
cdr3_nt: TGCGCCAGCTCATGGGGGGTCCAAGAGACCCAGTACTTC
cdr3_aa: CASSWGVQETQYF

clone_size: .
j_call: TRBJ1-2
d_call: TRBD1
v_call: TRBV3-1/TRBV3-2
cdr3_nt: TGTGCCAGCAGCCAAGATCCCCAAAGATCCCGGTCCGGGACAGGGTGGCCCTCCTATGGCTACACCTTC
cdr3_aa: CASSQDPQRSRSGTGWPSYGYTF

clone_size: .
j_call: TRBJ2-7
d_call: .
v_call: TRBV2
cdr3_nt: TGTGCCAGCAGTGAATGGGGACACCTCTACGAGCAGTACTTC
cdr3_aa: CASSEWGHLYEQYF

clone_size: .
j_call: TRBJ1-2
d_call: .
v_call: TRBV19
cdr3_nt: TGTGCCAGTAGTATATCAGGGAGGGGCGGCTACACCTTC
cdr3_aa: CASSISGRGGYTF

clone_size: .
j_call: TRBJ1-1
d_call: TRBD1
v_call: TRBV6-5
cdr3_nt: TGTGCCAGCATGCGGACGACAGGGGGGACTGAAGCTTTCTTT
cdr3_aa: CASMRTTGGTEAFF

clone_size: once
j_call: TRBJ2-7
d_call: TRBD1
v_call: TRBV19
cdr3_nt: TGTGCCAGTAGTGCCGACAGGGGGGTCGAGCAGTACTTC
cdr3_aa: CASSADRGVEQYF

clone_size: .
j_call: TRBJ2-4
d_call: .
v_call: TRBV4-1
cdr3_nt: TGCGCCAGCAGCCAAGTCTACCAAAACATTCAGTACTTC
cdr3_aa: CASSQVYQNIQYF

clone_size: .
j_call: TRBJ2-7
d_call: .
v_call: TRBV28
cdr3_nt: TGTGCCAGCAGTTCTTCCTACGAGCAGTACTTC
cdr3_aa: CASSSSYEQYF

clone_size: .
j_call: TRBJ2-2
d_call: TRBD1
v_call: TRBV7-6
cdr3_nt: TGTGCCAGCAGTAGACAGGGGATCGTGGACACCGGGGAGCTGTTTTTT
cdr3_aa: CASSRQGIVDTGELFF

clone_size: .
j_call: TRBJ1-1
d_call: TRBD1
v_call: TRBV4-2
cdr3_nt: TGTGCCAGCAGCCAAGAAACAGGGGGCAATTCTGAAGCTTTCTTT
cdr3_aa: CASSQETGGNSEAFF

clone_size: .
j_call: TRBJ2-3
d_call: .
v_call: TRBV18
cdr3_nt: TGTGCCAGCTCGCCCTCAGGCGATACGCAGTATTTT
cdr3_aa: CASSPSGDTQYF

clone_size: .
j_call: TRBJ1-5
d_call: .
v_call: TRBV7-9
cdr3_nt: TGTGCCAGCAGCCCCAGGGATCCCAATCAGCCCCAGCATTTT
cdr3_aa: CASSPRDPNQPQHF

clone_size: .
j_call: TRBJ1-5
d_call: .
v_call: TRBV20-1
cdr3_nt: TGCAGTGCCAGTACAGGGATCCGTCAGCCCCAGCATTTT
cdr3_aa: CSASTGIRQPQHF

clone_size: once
j_call: TRBJ1-1
d_call: TRBD1
v_call: TRBV7-2
cdr3_nt: TGTGCCAGCAGCCCCCTCAGGGGGGCAAACACTGAAGCTTTCTTT
cdr3_aa: CASSPLRGANTEAFF

clone_size: once
j_call: TRBJ2-3
d_call: .
v_call: TRBV7-2
cdr3_nt: TGTGCCAGCATAGTTACCGCCACCACAGATACGCAGTATTTT
cdr3_aa: CASIVTATTDTQYF

clone_size: .
j_call: TRBJ2-4
d_call: TRBD1
v_call: TRBV28
cdr3_nt: TGTGCCAGCAGTTCCGGACGGGCAGGGGGCATTCAGTACTTC
cdr3_aa: CASSSGRAGGIQYF

clone_size: .
j_call: TRBJ2-3
d_call: .
v_call: TRBV6-2/TRBV6-3
cdr3_nt: TGTGCCAGCAGTTATACACCAGATACGCAGTATTTT
cdr3_aa: CASSYTPDTQYF

clone_size: .
j_call: TRBJ2-5
d_call: TRBD1
v_call: TRBV14
cdr3_nt: TGTGCCAGCAGCCACGAAAACAATACTGACAGGGGGACCCAAGAGACCCAGTACTTC
cdr3_aa: CASSHENNTDRGTQETQYF

clone_size: .
j_call: TRBJ1-1
d_call: .
v_call: TRBV6-1
cdr3_nt: TGTGCCAGCAGTGAAGTCGGGGTTAACACTGAAGCTTTCTTT
cdr3_aa: CASSEVGVNTEAFF

clone_size: .
j_call: TRBJ2-3
d_call: .
v_call: TRBV6-5
cdr3_nt: TGTGCCAGCAGTTACAATGGCGGAACCTACACAGATACGCAGTATTTT
cdr3_aa: CASSYNGGTYTDTQYF

clone_size: .
j_call: TRBJ1-2
d_call: TRBD1
v_call: TRBV6-2/TRBV6-3
cdr3_nt: TGTGCCAGCAGTAGACAGGGGGCGCGCTATGGCTACACCTTC
cdr3_aa: CASSRQGARYGYTF

clone_size: .
j_call: TRBJ1-5
d_call: .
v_call: TRBV19
cdr3_nt: TGTGCCAGCAGGACTTCACGTCTGAATCAGCCCCAGCATTTT
cdr3_aa: CASRTSRLNQPQHF

clone_size: few
j_call: TRBJ1-4
d_call: .
v_call: TRBV13
cdr3_nt: TGTGCCAGCAGCTCTGGACAGCTTAATGAAAAACTGTTTTTT
cdr3_aa: CASSSGQLNEKLFF

clone_size: once
j_call: TRBJ2-6
d_call: TRBD1
v_call: TRBV19
cdr3_nt: TGTGCCAGTAGTAGACAGGGGGCGCGGGGGGCCAACGTCCTGACTTTC
cdr3_aa: CASSRQGARGANVLTF

clone_size: .
j_call: TRBJ2-7
d_call: TRBD1
v_call: TRBV24-1
cdr3_nt: TGTGCCACCAGTGACCCCGGGACAGGGGTATACGAGCAGTACTTC
cdr3_aa: CATSDPGTGVYEQYF

clone_size: once
j_call: TRBJ1-3
d_call: TRBD1
v_call: TRBV27
cdr3_nt: TGTGCCAGCAGTTTAGCCCCGGGACAGGGAAGAAACACCATATATTTT
cdr3_aa: CASSLAPGQGRNTIYF

clone_size: .
j_call: TRBJ2-1
d_call: TRBD2
v_call: TRBV7-2
cdr3_nt: TGTGCCAGCAGCCCCGGGCTAGCGGGGGGCCTGCTCCAGTTCTTC
cdr3_aa: CASSPGLAGGLLQFF